This T cell receptor beta chain was captured by sequencing in a study of blood T cell repertoires in COVID-19. Across the study: Samples of COVID-19 (acute and convalescent) were obtained from the United States, Italy and Spain. T cells, B-cell-depleted T cells, or PBMCs provided the cDNA or gDNA that served as material.

This clone was recorded a few times. Original analysis: Estimates of nucleated cell counts were drawn from the amplification of reference gene primers. Data came from immunoSEQ multiplex PCR; TCRdb stores just in-frame clones and leaves some out. D and trimming come from the DNA, and the V and J calls and clone size come from that table. The table has a few hundred thousand clones, approximately 82% seen once. This CDR3 has 17 amino acids. Trimming cost V 1 base and J 4 bases; bases outside gene matches: 6. The germline V gene has CDR1 SGHAT and CDR2 FQNNGV. The sequence was collected from a woman aged 18 to 35 with acute or convalescent COVID-19. The J gene is TRBJ2-1, the V gene TRBV11-2; TRBD2 matches 11 bases. Source material: peripheral blood. CDR3 DNA sequence: TGTGCCAGCAGCTTAGGCAGACTAGCGGGAACATACAATGAGCAGTTCTTC. Protein: CASSLGRLAGTYNEQFF.